The 26 T cell receptor beta chains reported below all come from one sample, sequenced in a study of shared clonotypes between healthy human individuals. Naive CD8 cells lacked CD45RO and underwent positive selection for CCR7, leaving out terminally differentiated effector memory CD45RA+ cells. This table comes from immunoSEQ multiplex PCR, and its TCRdb copy is limited to in-frame clones, with some not included. The top ten clones hold around 1.2% of a sample with about 2 million clones, about 95% of them seen once. Sequencing input: naive CD8+ T cells sorted from blood. The receptors here all came from a man younger than 30 in good health.

The chain combines TRBV27 with TRBJ2-1, with unresolved D. Trimming took 5 bases from V and 12 from J, leaving 11 bases between them. CDR3 length: 11 residues. Germline CDR1 and CDR2: MNHEY and SMNVEV (reference sequence). This CDR3 reads CASSRPVSQFF. Here the CDR3 DNA reads TGTGCCAGCAGTCGACCGGTTTCGCAGTTCTTC.

The chain employs TRBV7-2 and TRBJ2-5, with D possibly called TRBD1 or TRBD2 (5 bases each). V shed 1 base and J shed 5 bases, with 23 bases lying between them. Germline loops: CDR1 SGHTA, CDR2 FQGNSA. The CDR3 consists of 18 residues. CDR3 in DNA: TGTGCCAGCAGCTTAGTGTTCGCCGGGACCCGACTGGGGGAGACCCAGTACTTC. It specifies CASSLVFAGTRLGETQYF.

V gene TRBV10-1 combines with J gene TRBJ2-7; 8 bases fit TRBD2. Germline CDR1 is WNHNN and CDR2 is SYGVQD (reference sequence). The length of the CDR3 is 15 residues. V dropped 6 bases and J dropped 1; count of bases not matched to a gene: 8. The CDR3 DNA reads as TGCGCCAGCAGGGGGCTAGCGGGCTTGTCCTACGAGCAGTACTTC. This sequence encodes CASRGLAGLSYEQYF.

The chain uses TRBV13 and TRBJ1-5; D remains ambiguous. The CDR3 loop spans 14 amino acids. Germline V lookup: CDR1 PRHDT, CDR2 FYEKMQ (reference sequence). V lost 5 bases, J lost 1 base, and 9 bases lay in between. CDR3 sequence (DNA): TGTGCCAGCAGCGCGGGTGGGAGCAATCAGCCCCAGCATTTT. Residues: CASSAGGSNQPQHF.

V and J are TRBV5-8 and TRBJ1-2; D remains ambiguous. V gave up 4 bases and J gave up 4 bases, with 8 bases separating them. CDR3 length: 12 residues. CDR1 is SGHTS and CDR2 is YDEGEE in the germline V gene. CDR3 in DNA: TGTGCCAGCAGCCTGGATGCCTATGGCTACACCTTC. Its protein is CASSLDAYGYTF.

The chain uses TRBV2 and TRBJ2-1; 12 bases fit TRBD2. CDR3 length equals 15 residues. Germline V gene lookup returns CDR1 SNHLY and CDR2 FYNNEI. V lost 5 bases, J lost 6 bases, and 5 bases stayed unmatched. The CDR3 nucleotides read TGTGCCAGCAGTACGACTAGCGGGGGATTCAATGAGCAGTTCTTC. It is translated as CASSTTSGGFNEQFF. Full variable domain (missing parts from reference TRBV2 and TRBJ2-1): EPEVTQTPSHQVTQMGQEVILRCVPISNHLYFYWYRQILGQKVEFLVSFYNNEISEKSEIFDDQFSVERPDGSNFTLKIRSTKLEDSAMYFCASSTTSGGFNEQFFGPGTRLTVL.

The rearrangement links TRBV11-2 to TRBJ2-3; 8 bases map to TRBD2. Per the germline V gene, CDR1 is SGHAT and CDR2 is FQNNGV. V gave up 5 bases and J gave up 6 bases; unmatched junction bases: 10. The CDR3 loop spans 15 amino acids. The chain's CDR3 is CASSPIAGRADTQYF. DNA of the CDR3: TGTGCCAGCAGCCCCATAGCGGGAAGGGCTGATACGCAGTATTTT.

V usage is TRBV4-2 and J usage is TRBJ2-5; no clear D gene. Germline V gene sequence: CDR1 LGHNA, CDR2 YNFKEQ. The germline V and J ends were trimmed by 4 bases and 2 bases, with 14 bases remaining between them. CDR3 length: 15 residues. CDR3 region: CASSLESDQQETQYF. CDR3 bases: TGTGCCAGCAGCCTCGAAAGCGACCAGCAAGAGACCCAGTACTTC.

The V gene is TRBV7-2, the J gene TRBJ2-7, with 9 bases identical to TRBD1. Unmatched junction bases numbered 8, after V lost 2 bases and J lost 3 bases. This CDR3 spans 16 amino acids. The V gene's germline CDR1 is SGHTA and CDR2 FQGNSA. The chain's CDR3 is CASSLNVGTGHYEQYF. CDR3 coding DNA: TGTGCCAGCAGCTTAAATGTAGGGACAGGGCACTACGAGCAGTACTTC.

This clone came up once. This rearrangement joins TRBV6-5 to TRBJ2-7; no reliable D call. V dropped 0 bases and J dropped 5 bases, with 11 bases sitting between them. Germline V gives CDR1 MNHEY, CDR2 SVGAGI. The CDR3 covers 14 residues. The DNA of the CDR3 is TGTGCCAGCAGTTACTCGAATAAATGGGACGAGCAGTACTTC. Its protein is CASSYSNKWDEQYF.

The chain employs TRBV6-5 and TRBJ1-6, with D possibly being TRBD1 (5 bases). The V end was cut by 6 bases, the J end by 7 bases, with 13 bases between. Germline CDR1 MNHEY, CDR2 SVGAGI. CDR3 length equals 14 residues. The CDR3 reads CASREEWGNSPLHF. CDR3 nucleotide sequence: TGTGCCAGCAGGGAGGAATGGGGGAATTCACCCCTCCACTTT.

V usage is TRBV7-9 and J usage is TRBJ1-6; D is unclear. Looked up from germline, CDR1 is SEHNR and CDR2 is FQNEAQ (reference sequence). V gave up 2 bases and J gave up 11 bases, with 10 bases separating them. The CDR3 length is 13 residues. The CDR3, as DNA: TGTGCCAGCAGCTTAACGGGTCACCCACCCCTCCACTTT. It translates to CASSLTGHPPLHF.

This CDR3 is CASGLGTGTYNEQFF. DNA of the CDR3: TGTGCTAGTGGTTTAGGGACAGGGACTTACAATGAGCAGTTCTTC. The chain has TRBV12-5 and TRBJ2-1; 9 nucleotides line up with TRBD1. CDR1 LGHNT and CDR2 FRNRAP come from the germline V gene. The CDR3 length is 15 residues. V gave up 3 bases and J gave up 4 bases; unmatched junction bases: 4.

The chain carries TRBV29-1 and TRBJ1-2; unclear D gene. The CDR3 runs to 12 residues. Germline assignment: CDR1 SQVTM and CDR2 ANQGSEA. The germline V and J ends were trimmed by 2 bases and 5 bases, with 9 bases remaining between them. Here the CDR3 DNA reads TGCAGCGTTGAAACCGGCAAGTATGGCTACACCTTC. Protein: CSVETGKYGYTF. Using reference TRBV29-1 and TRBJ1-2 for the parts outside the CDR3, the full variable domain is SAVISQKPSRDICQRGTSLTIQCQVDSQVTMMFWYRQQPGQSLTLIATANQGSEATYESGFVIDKFPISRPNLTFSTLTVSNMSPEDSSIYLCSVETGKYGYTFGSGTRLTVV.

This clone was seen once. The rearrangement links TRBV7-9 to TRBJ2-3, with 10 bases fitting TRBD2. The junction had 10 bases not matched to a gene; V was cut back by 3 bases and J by 4 bases. This CDR3 is 17 amino acids long. Germline V gene sequence: CDR1 SEHNR, CDR2 FQNEAQ (reference sequence). The CDR3 bases are TGTGCCAGCAGCTTTCCTTCTAGCGGGAGTCGGGCAGATACGCAGTATTTT. Translated, it gives CASSFPSSGSRADTQYF.

The gene calls are TRBV13 and TRBJ2-3, with 10 positions matching TRBD2. This CDR3 has 17 residues. Germline V gene lookup returns CDR1 PRHDT and CDR2 FYEKMQ (reference sequence). V lost 5 bases to trimming and J lost 6 bases; unmatched junction nucleotides: 14. CDR3 in amino acids: CASSAQLLAGVTDTQYF. CDR3 sequence (DNA): TGTGCCAGCAGCGCCCAGTTGCTAGCGGGAGTTACGGATACGCAGTATTTT.

The chain joins TRBV13 to TRBJ2-3; D is uncertain. The CDR3 covers 12 residues. Germline V gives CDR1 PRHDT, CDR2 FYEKMQ (reference sequence). V lost 3 bases and J lost 4, with 5 bases in between. For the CDR3, the DNA is TGTGCCAGCAGCTTCGAAGCAGATACGCAGTATTTT. Its translation: CASSFEADTQYF.

The V gene is TRBV7-8, the J gene TRBJ1-1, with 7 nucleotides matching TRBD1. Germline lookup yields CDR1 SGHVS and CDR2 FQNEAQ. The CDR3 runs 14 residues. V trimming: 4 bases; J trimming: 1 base; junction bases outside the gene matches: 3. The CDR3 is CASSSWTGNTEAFF. In nucleotides, the CDR3 is TGTGCCAGCAGCTCGTGGACAGGGAACACTGAAGCTTTCTTT.

The rearrangement links TRBV28 to TRBJ1-4; no clear D gene. There are 17 residues in the CDR3. V was pared by 4 bases and J by 7 bases, with 22 bases between. Germline V gives CDR1 MDHEN, CDR2 SYDVKM. CDR3 in amino acids: CASSSLMRVGYGEKLFF. CDR3 nucleotide sequence: TGTGCCAGCAGTTCCCTGATGCGGGTGGGCTACGGTGAAAAACTGTTTTTT.

The V gene is TRBV7-9, the J gene TRBJ2-1; 12 bases are a match to TRBD2. Germline V lookup: CDR1 SEHNR, CDR2 FQNEAQ (reference sequence). Trimming at V came to 5 bases and at J to 6 bases, leaving 8 bases not matched to a gene. CDR3 length equals 16 residues. The CDR3 region has the DNA TGTGCCAGCAGCGCCCCCCTAGCGGGGGGGCCCAATGAGCAGTTCTTC. Protein product: CASSAPLAGGPNEQFF.

J is TRBJ2-7 and V is TRBV2; D unresolved. This CDR3 is built from 12 residues. The V end was cut by 7 bases, the J end by 5 bases, with 12 bases between. Germline lookup yields CDR1 SNHLY and CDR2 FYNNEI. CDR3 bases: TGTGCCAGCAAGCCAGGAAAAGACGAGCAGTACTTC. Its translation is CASKPGKDEQYF.

The chain recombines TRBV7-9 with TRBJ1-5; D ambiguous. The CDR3 is 12 amino acids. The V end was cut by 8 bases, the J end by 4 bases, with 9 bases between. Germline lookup yields CDR1 SEHNR and CDR2 FQNEAQ (reference sequence). The CDR3 DNA reads as TGTGCCAGCCGGTGGGGAAATCAGCCCCAGCATTTT. It is translated as CASRWGNQPQHF.

Only one count was recorded for this clone. J is TRBJ2-1 and V is TRBV7-2; 8 nucleotides line up with TRBD2. The germline V gene has CDR1 SGHTA and CDR2 FQGNSA. The CDR3 sequence is 15 residues long. V trimming: 5 bases; J trimming: 7 bases; junction bases outside the gene matches: 10. The CDR3 nucleotides read TGTGCCAGCAGCCTGGGACTAGAGGCGTGGAATGAGCAGTTCTTC. Its translation is CASSLGLEAWNEQFF.

This chain joins TRBV9 and TRBJ2-4; 8 nucleotides agree with TRBD2. The CDR3 length is 16 residues. V was pared by 3 bases and J by 6 bases, with 11 bases of the junction left unmatched. CDR1 is SGDLS, CDR2 YYNGEE, per germline. The CDR3: CASSESLAGNGNIQYF. The CDR3 DNA is TGTGCCAGCAGCGAAAGCTTAGCGGGAAATGGAAACATTCAGTACTTC. Drawing the rest from reference TRBV9 and TRBJ2-4, the complete variable domain is DSGVTQTPKHLITATGQRVTLRCSPRSGDLSVYWYQQSLDQGLQFLIQYYNGEERAKGNILERFSAQQFPDLHSELNLSSLELGDSALYFCASSESLAGNGNIQYFGAGTRLSVL.

The rearrangement joins TRBV25-1 to TRBJ1-6; unclear D gene. Trimming pared 8 bases from V and 0 bases from J, leaving 14 bases between. Germline V lookup: CDR1 MGHDK, CDR2 SYGVNS. The CDR3 runs to 16 residues. The CDR3 DNA is TGTGCCAGCGGATATGGTGAGAGCTCCTATAATTCACCCCTCCACTTT. Encoded protein: CASGYGESSYNSPLHF.

The gene calls are TRBV7-9 and TRBJ1-6, with D hard to call. Germline V CDR1 and CDR2: SEHNR, FQNEAQ (reference sequence). With 1 base removed from V and 13 bases from J, the gap between germline ends came to 8 bases. The CDR3 is 12 residues long. As DNA, the CDR3 is TGTGCCAGCAGCTTAGGAGCCTCGCCCCTCCACTTT. Its protein is CASSLGASPLHF. The full variable domain, completed using reference TRBV7-9 and TRBJ1-6, is DTGVSQNPRHKITKRGQNVTFRCDPISEHNRLYWYRQTLGQGPEFLTYFQNEAQLEKSRLLSDRFSAERPKGSFSTLEIQRTEQGDSAMYLCASSLGASPLHFGNGTRLTVT.